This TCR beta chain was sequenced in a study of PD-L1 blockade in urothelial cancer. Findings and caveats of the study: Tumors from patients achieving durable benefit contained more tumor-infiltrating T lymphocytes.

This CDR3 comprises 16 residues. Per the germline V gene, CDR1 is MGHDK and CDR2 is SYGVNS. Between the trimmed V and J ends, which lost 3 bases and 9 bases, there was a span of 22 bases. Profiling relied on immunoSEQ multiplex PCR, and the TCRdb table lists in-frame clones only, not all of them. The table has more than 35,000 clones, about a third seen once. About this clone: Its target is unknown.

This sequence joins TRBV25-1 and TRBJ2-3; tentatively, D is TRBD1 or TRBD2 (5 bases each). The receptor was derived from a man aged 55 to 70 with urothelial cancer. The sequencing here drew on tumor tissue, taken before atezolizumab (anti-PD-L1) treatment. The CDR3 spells CASSEGDRLPGKTQYF. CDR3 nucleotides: TGTGCCAGCAGTGAGGGGGACCGACTCCCCGGGAAGACGCAGTATTTT.